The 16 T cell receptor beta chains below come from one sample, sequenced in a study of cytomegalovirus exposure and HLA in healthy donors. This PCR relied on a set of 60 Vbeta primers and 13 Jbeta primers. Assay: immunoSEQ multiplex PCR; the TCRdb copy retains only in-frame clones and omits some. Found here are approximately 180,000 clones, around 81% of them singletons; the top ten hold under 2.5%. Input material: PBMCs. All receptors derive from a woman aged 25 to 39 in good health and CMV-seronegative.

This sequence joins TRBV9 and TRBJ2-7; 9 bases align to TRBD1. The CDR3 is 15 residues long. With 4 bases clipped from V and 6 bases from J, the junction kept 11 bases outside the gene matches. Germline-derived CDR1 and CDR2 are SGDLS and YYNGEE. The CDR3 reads CASSPRPGTGSEQYF. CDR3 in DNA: TGTGCCAGCAGCCCTCGTCCCGGGACAGGGTCCGAGCAGTACTTC.

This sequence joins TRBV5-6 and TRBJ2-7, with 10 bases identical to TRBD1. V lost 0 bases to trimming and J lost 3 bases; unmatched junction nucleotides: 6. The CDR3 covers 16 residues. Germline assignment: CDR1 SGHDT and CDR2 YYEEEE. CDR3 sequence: CASSLGGQGVFYEQYF. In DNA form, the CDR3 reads TGTGCCAGCAGCTTGGGAGGACAGGGGGTTTTCTACGAGCAGTACTTC.

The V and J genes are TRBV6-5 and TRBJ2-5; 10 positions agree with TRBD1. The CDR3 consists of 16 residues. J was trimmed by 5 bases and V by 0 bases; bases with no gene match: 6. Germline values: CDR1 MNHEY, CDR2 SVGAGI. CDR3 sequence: CASSYSGQGKGETQYF. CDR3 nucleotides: TGTGCCAGCAGTTACTCGGGACAGGGGAAAGGGGAGACCCAGTACTTC.

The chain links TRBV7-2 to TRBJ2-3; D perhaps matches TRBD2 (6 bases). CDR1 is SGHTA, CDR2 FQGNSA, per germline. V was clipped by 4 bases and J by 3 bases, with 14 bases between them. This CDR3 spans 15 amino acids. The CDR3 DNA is TGTGCCAGCAGCTCCAGCGGGCGCCGGACAGATACGCAGTATTTT. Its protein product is CASSSSGRRTDTQYF.

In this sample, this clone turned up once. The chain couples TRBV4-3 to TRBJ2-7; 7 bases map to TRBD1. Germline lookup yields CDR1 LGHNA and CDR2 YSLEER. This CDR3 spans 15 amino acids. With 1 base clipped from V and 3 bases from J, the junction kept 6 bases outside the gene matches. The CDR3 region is CASSQGWDSYYEQYF. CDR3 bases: TGCGCCAGCAGCCAAGGGTGGGACAGTTACTACGAGCAGTACTTC.

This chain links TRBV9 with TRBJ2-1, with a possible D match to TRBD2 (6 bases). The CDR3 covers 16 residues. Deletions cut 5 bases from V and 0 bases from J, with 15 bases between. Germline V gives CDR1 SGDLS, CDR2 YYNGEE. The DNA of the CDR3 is TGTGCCAGCAGTCTGGACTATCAAGTCTCCTACAATGAGCAGTTCTTC. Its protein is CASSLDYQVSYNEQFF.

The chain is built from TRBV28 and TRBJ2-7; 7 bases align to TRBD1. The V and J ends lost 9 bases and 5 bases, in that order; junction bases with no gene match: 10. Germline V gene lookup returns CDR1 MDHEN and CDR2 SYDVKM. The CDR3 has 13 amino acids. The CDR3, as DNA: TGTGCCAGGGCGCTGACAGGGCTAGACGAGCAGTACTTC. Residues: CARALTGLDEQYF. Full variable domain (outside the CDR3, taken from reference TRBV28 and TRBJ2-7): DVKVTQSSRYLVKRTGEKVFLECVQDMDHENMFWYRQDPGLGLRLIYFSYDVKMKEKGDIPEGYSVSREKKERFSLILESASTNQTSMYLCARALTGLDEQYFGPGTRLTVT.

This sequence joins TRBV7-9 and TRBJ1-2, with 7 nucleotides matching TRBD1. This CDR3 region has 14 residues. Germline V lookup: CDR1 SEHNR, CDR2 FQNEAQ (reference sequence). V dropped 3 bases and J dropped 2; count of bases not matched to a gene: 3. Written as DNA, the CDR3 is TGTGCCAGCAGCTTTAAACAGGGGAACTATGGCTACACCTTC. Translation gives CASSFKQGNYGYTF.

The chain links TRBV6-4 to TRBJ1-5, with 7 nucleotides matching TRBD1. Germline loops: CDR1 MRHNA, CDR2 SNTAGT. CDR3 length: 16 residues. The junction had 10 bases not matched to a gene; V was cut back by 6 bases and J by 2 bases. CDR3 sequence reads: CASRPRGGDGNQPQHF. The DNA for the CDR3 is TGTGCCAGCAGGCCCCGAGGGGGCGACGGCAATCAGCCCCAGCATTTT.

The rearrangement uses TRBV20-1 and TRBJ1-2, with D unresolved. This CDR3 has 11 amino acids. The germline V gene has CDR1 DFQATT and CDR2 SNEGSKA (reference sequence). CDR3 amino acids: CSAIQDYGYTF. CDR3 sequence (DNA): TGCAGCGCCATCCAGGACTATGGCTACACCTTC.

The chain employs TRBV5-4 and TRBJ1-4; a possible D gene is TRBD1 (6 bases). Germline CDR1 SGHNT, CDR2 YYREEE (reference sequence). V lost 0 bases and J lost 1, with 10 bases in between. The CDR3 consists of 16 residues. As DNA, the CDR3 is TGTGCCAGCAGCTTGGGGTCAGGGGAAACTAATGAAAAACTGTTTTTT. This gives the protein CASSLGSGETNEKLFF. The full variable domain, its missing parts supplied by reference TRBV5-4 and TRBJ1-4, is ETGVTQSPTHLIKTRGQQVTLRCSSQSGHNTVSWYQQALGQGPQFIFQYYREEENGRGNFPPRFSGLQFPNYSSELNVNALELDDSALYLCASSLGSGETNEKLFFGSGTQLSVL.

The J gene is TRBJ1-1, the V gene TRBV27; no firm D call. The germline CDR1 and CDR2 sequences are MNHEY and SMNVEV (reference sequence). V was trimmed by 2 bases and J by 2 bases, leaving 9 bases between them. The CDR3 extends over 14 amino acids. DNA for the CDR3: TGTGCCAGCAGTTTAAGGCAGACTAACACTGAAGCTTTCTTT. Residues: CASSLRQTNTEAFF.

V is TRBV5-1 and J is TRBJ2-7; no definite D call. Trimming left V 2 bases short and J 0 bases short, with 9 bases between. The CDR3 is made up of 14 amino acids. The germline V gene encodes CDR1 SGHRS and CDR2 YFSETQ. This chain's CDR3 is CASSFSEDSYEQYF. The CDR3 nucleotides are TGCGCCAGCAGCTTTAGTGAGGACTCCTACGAGCAGTACTTC. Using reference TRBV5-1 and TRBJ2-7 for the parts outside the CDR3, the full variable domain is KAGVTQTPRYLIKTRGQQVTLSCSPISGHRSVSWYQQTPGQGLQFLFEYFSETQRNKGNFPGRFSGRQFSNSRSEMNVSTLELGDSALYLCASSFSEDSYEQYFGPGTRLTVT.

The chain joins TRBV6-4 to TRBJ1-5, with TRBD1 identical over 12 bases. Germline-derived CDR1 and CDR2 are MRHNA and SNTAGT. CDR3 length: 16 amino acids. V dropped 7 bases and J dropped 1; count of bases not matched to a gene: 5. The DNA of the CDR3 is TGTGCCAGCACCGGGACAGGGGGCACGAGCAATCAGCCCCAGCATTTT. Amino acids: CASTGTGGTSNQPQHF.

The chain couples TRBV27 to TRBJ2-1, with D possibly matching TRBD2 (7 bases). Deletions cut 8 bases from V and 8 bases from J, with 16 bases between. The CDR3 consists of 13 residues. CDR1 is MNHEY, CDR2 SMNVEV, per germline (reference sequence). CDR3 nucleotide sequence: TGTGCCAGCTTGGGGGGGGCGATCCATGAGCAGTTCTTC. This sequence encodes CASLGGAIHEQFF.

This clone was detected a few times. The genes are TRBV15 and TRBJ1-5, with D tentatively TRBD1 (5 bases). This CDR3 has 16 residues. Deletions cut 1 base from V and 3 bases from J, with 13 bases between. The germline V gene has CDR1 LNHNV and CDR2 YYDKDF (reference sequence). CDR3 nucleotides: TGTGCCACCAGCAGAGGGGGAATGACAGACAATCAGCCCCAGCATTTT. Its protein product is CATSRGGMTDNQPQHF.